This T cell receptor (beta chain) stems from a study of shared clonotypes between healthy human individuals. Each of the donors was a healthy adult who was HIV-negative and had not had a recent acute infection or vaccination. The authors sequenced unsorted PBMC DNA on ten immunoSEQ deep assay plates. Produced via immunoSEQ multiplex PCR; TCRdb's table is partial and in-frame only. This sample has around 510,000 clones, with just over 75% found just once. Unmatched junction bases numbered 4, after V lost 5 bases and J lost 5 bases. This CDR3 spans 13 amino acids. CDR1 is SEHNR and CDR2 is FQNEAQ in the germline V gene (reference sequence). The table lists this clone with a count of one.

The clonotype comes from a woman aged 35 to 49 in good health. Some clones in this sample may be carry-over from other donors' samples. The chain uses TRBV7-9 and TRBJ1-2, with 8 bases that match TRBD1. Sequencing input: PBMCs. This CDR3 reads CASSRDRSYGYTF. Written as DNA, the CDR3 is TGTGCCAGCAGCCGGGACAGGTCTTATGGCTACACCTTC.